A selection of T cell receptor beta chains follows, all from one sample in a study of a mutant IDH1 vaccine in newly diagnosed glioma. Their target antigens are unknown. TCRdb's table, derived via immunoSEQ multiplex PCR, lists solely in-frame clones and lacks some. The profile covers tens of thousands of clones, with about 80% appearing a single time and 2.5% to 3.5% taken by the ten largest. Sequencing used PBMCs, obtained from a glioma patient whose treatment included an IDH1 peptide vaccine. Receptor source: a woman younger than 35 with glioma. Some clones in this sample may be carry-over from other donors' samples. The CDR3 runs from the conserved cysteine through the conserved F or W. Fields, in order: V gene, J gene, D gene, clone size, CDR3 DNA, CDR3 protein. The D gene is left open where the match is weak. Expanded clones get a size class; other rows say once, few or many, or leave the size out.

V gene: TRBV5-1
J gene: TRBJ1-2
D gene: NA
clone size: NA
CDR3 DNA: TGCGCCAGCAGCAGGGACACCTATGGCTACACCTTC
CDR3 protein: CASSRDTYGYTF

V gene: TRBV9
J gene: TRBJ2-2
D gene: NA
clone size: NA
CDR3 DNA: TGTGCCAGCAGCCGGGGGCAGAGGAACACCGGGGAGCTGTTTTTT
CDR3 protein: CASSRGQRNTGELFF

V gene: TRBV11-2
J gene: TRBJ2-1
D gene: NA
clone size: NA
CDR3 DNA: TGTGCCAGCAGTTCGGGAGACAATGAGCAGTTCTTC
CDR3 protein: CASSSGDNEQFF

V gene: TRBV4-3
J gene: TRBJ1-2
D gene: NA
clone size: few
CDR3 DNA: TGCGCCAGCAGCCACGCCGGAAGGCCTCAATATGGCTACACCTTC
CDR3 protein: CASSHAGRPQYGYTF

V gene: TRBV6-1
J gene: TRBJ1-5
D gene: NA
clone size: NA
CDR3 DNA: TGTGCCAGCAGTGGACGGAATAGCAATCAGCCCCAGCATTTT
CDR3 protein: CASSGRNSNQPQHF

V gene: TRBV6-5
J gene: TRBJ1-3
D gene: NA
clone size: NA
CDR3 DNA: TGTGCCAGCAGTTACTCGTGGCAGACTGCTGGAAACACCATATATTTT
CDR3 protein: CASSYSWQTAGNTIYF

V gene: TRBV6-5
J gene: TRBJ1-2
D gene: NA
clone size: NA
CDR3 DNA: TGTGCCAGCAGATCAAACTATGGCTACACCTTC
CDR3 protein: CASRSNYGYTF

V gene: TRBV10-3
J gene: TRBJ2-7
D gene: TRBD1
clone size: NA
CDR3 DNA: TGTGCCATCAGTGACGGGACAGCTAGCTCCTACGAGCAGTACTTC
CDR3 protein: CAISDGTASSYEQYF

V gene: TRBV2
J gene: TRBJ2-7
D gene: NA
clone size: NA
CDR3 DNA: TGTGCCAGCATACGAACCACCGGGTCCTACGAGCAGTACTTC
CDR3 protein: CASIRTTGSYEQYF

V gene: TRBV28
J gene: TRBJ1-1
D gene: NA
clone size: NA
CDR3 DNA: TGTGCCAGCAGTTTATTAGAGGGCAGATACACTGAAGCTTTCTTT
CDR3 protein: CASSLLEGRYTEAFF

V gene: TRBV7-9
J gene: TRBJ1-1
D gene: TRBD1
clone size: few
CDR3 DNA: TGTGCCAGCAGCTTCACAGGGGGCACTGAAGCTTTCTTT
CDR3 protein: CASSFTGGTEAFF

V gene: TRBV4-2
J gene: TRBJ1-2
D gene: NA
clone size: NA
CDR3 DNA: TGTGCCAGCAGCCAAGAAGCAGTGCCCCTAAACGAGGAAGGCTACACCTTC
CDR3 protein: CASSQEAVPLNEEGYTF